Each of the 16 T cell receptor beta chains below was sequenced from the same sample in a study of cytotoxic CD8 clonotypes in ibrutinib-treated CLL. The assay was immunoSEQ multiplex PCR, and TCRdb's table has in-frame clones only and misses some. The sample has 130,000 or so clones, 80% to 90% seen once. The source was PBMCs, collected after 24 months of ibrutinib treatment. The receptors stem from a human donor with chronic lymphocytic leukemia.

The rearrangement links TRBV25-1 to TRBJ1-3; tentatively, D is TRBD1 (6 bases). The CDR3 extends over 14 amino acids. Germline V gives CDR1 MGHDK, CDR2 SYGVNS. V dropped 1 base and J dropped 4 bases, with 8 bases sitting between them. The CDR3 loop reads CASSESGAGNTIYF. Written as DNA, the CDR3 is TGTGCCAGCAGTGAATCAGGGGCAGGAAACACCATATATTTT. The full variable domain, completed using reference TRBV25-1 and TRBJ1-3, is EADIYQTPRYLVIGTGKKITLECSQTMGHDKMYWYQQDPGMELHLIHYSYGVNSTEKGDLSSESTVSRIRTEHFPLTLESARPSHTSQYLCASSESGAGNTIYFGEGSWLTVV.

This clone was counted between two and nine times. V and J are TRBV30 and TRBJ1-1, with D possibly matching TRBD1 (6 bases). Trimming took off 3 bases at V and 11 bases at J, with 16 bases between the two ends. The CDR3 runs 12 residues. Germline V gene data show CDR1 as GTSNPN and CDR2 as SVGIG (reference sequence). The CDR3 bases are TGTGCCTGGAGACCTGATCAGGGGCCGGCTTTCTTT. Its protein product is CAWRPDQGPAFF.

J is TRBJ2-2 and V is TRBV9; TRBD1 might be the D (6 bases). Trimming removed 0 bases from V and 3 bases from J, with 12 bases in between. This CDR3 contains 16 residues. CDR1 is SGDLS, CDR2 YYNGEE, per germline. CDR3 amino acids: CASSVARGSDTGELFF. The CDR3 DNA sequence: TGTGCCAGCAGCGTAGCTAGGGGGTCGGACACCGGGGAGCTGTTTTTT.

The rearrangement joins TRBV18 to TRBJ1-4; the D gene is possibly TRBD1 (6 bases). With 0 bases removed from V and 8 bases from J, the gap between germline ends came to 13 bases. CDR3 length: 15 amino acids. Germline V lookup: CDR1 KGHSH, CDR2 LQKENI. CDR3: CASSPPGRGEEKLFF. The DNA of the CDR3 is TGTGCCAGCTCACCACCAGGCAGGGGAGAGGAAAAACTGTTTTTT. The full variable domain, rest sourced from reference TRBV18 and TRBJ1-4, is NAGVMQNPRHLVRRRGQEARLRCSPMKGHSHVYWYRQLPEEGLKFMVYLQKENIIDESGMPKERFSAEFPKEGPSILRIQQVVRGDSAAYFCASSPPGRGEEKLFFGSGTQLSVL.

The chain joins TRBV5-6 to TRBJ1-2, with D hard to call. Germline-derived CDR1 and CDR2 are SGHDT and YYEEEE. The CDR3 has 15 amino acids. With 1 base removed from V and 5 bases from J, the gap between germline ends came to 15 bases. CDR3 loop: CASSLTQVPEYGYTF. The DNA for the CDR3 is TGTGCCAGCAGCTTGACACAAGTCCCTGAATATGGCTACACCTTC.

Remarks on this clone: The same CDR3 also results from other DNA sequences found in this sample. The rearrangement links TRBV6-1 to TRBJ1-5, with 7 bases that match TRBD1. The CDR3 loop spans 15 amino acids. V shed 1 base and J 3 bases; nucleotides not matched to a gene: 3. The germline V gene has CDR1 MNHNS and CDR2 SASEGT. CDR3 sequence: CASSEVGGYNQPQHF. In DNA form, the CDR3 reads TGTGCCAGCAGTGAAGTAGGGGGCTACAATCAGCCCCAGCATTTT.

V is TRBV5-4 and J is TRBJ2-3, with TRBD2 matching 10 bases. V shed 4 bases, J shed 0 bases, and the junction held 11 bases outside the gene matches. The CDR3 covers 18 residues. The germline V gene has CDR1 SGHNT and CDR2 YYREEE (reference sequence). The CDR3 coding sequence is TGTGCCAGCAGCCTGAGGTCAGCGGGGGGGCCTAGCACAGATACGCAGTATTTT. It translates to CASSLRSAGGPSTDTQYF.

The genes are TRBV18 and TRBJ1-1; TRBD1 is a possible D gene (5 bases). CDR1 is KGHSH, CDR2 LQKENI, per germline. CDR3 size: 13 residues. Between the trimmed V and J ends, which lost 6 bases and 1 base, there was a span of 9 bases. The CDR3 region has the DNA TGTGCCAGCTCCCCGACAGAGAACACTGAAGCTTTCTTT. Translated, it gives CASSPTENTEAFF.

This clone occurred once. This chain connects TRBV7-9 to TRBJ2-2; D gene unclear. This CDR3 contains 15 residues. Germline values: CDR1 SEHNR, CDR2 FQNEAQ (reference sequence). The ends were cut back, 1 base at V and 3 bases at J, with 9 bases in the middle. The CDR3 loop reads CASSLGVPDTGELFF. CDR3 DNA sequence: TGTGCCAGCAGCTTAGGGGTCCCGGACACCGGGGAGCTGTTTTTT.

This chain joins TRBV14 and TRBJ2-2; D unclear. Between the trimmed V and J ends, which lost 2 bases and 3 bases, there was a span of 7 bases. There are 14 residues in the CDR3. Germline V gene lookup returns CDR1 SGHDN and CDR2 FVKESK. The CDR3 DNA sequence: TGTGCCAGCAGCCAACTCCCGGACACCGGGGAGCTGTTTTTT. Amino acids: CASSQLPDTGELFF.

J is TRBJ2-5 and V is TRBV7-2; 12 bases line up with TRBD2. CDR3 size: 16 residues. CDR1 and CDR2 from the germline V gene are SGHTA and FQGNSA. V lost 2 bases and J lost 4; bases outside the gene matches: 5. DNA for the CDR3: TGTGCCAGCAGCTTACGACTAGCGGGGGCGGGAGAGACCCAGTACTTC. Translation gives CASSLRLAGAGETQYF. Full variable domain (remainder filled in from reference TRBV7-2 and TRBJ2-5): GAGVSQSPSNKVTEKGKDVELRCDPISGHTALYWYRQSLGQGLEFLIYFQGNSAPDKSGLPSDRFSAERTGGSVSTLTIQRTQQEDSAVYLCASSLRLAGAGETQYFGPGTRLLVL.

The chain employs TRBV7-2 and TRBJ1-1; D ambiguous. Trimming removed 3 bases from V and 0 bases from J, with 8 bases in between. The CDR3 loop spans 14 amino acids. Germline CDR1 reads SGHTA; CDR2 reads FQGNSA. CDR3: CASSFNRVNTEAFF. The CDR3, as DNA: TGTGCCAGCAGCTTCAACAGAGTGAACACTGAAGCTTTCTTT.

This chain connects TRBV30 to TRBJ1-2; D is undetermined. The length of the CDR3 is 12 residues. The V end lost 2 bases, the J end lost 5 bases, and 9 bases lay between the germline ends. Germline CDR1 reads GTSNPN; CDR2 reads SVGIG (reference sequence). CDR3 protein: CAWSRGSYGYTF. The DNA of the CDR3 is TGTGCCTGGAGTCGGGGATCTTATGGCTACACCTTC. The whole variable domain, remainder taken from reference TRBV30 and TRBJ1-2, is SQTIHQWPATLVQPVGSPLSLECTVEGTSNPNLYWYRQAAGRGLQLLFYSVGIGQISSEVPQNLSASRPQDRQFILSSKKLLLSDSGFYLCAWSRGSYGYTFGSGTRLTVV.

The chain uses TRBV6-1 and TRBJ2-3; perhaps TRBD1 as D (6 bases). Per the germline V gene, CDR1 is MNHNS and CDR2 is SASEGT. Trimming stripped 6 bases from V and 5 bases from J, with 12 bases between. The CDR3 has 13 residues. For the CDR3, the DNA is TGTGCCAGCAGCTTAGAAGGGGGAGATACGCAGTATTTT. Translation gives CASSLEGGDTQYF.

The V call is TRBV10-3, the J call TRBJ2-7; D might be TRBD1 (5 bases). Trimming removed 8 bases at V and 5 bases at J, with 16 bases between. Germline assignment: CDR1 ENHRY and CDR2 SYGVKD. The CDR3 sequence is 13 residues long. The DNA of the CDR3 is TGTGCCATCGGGGCAGGGCCTTTCCACGAGCAGTACTTC. Its translation: CAIGAGPFHEQYF.

This chain uses TRBV20-1 with TRBJ2-1; no clear D. Trimming removed 1 base from V and 5 bases from J, with 3 bases in between. The length of the CDR3 is 11 residues. CDR1 and CDR2 from the germline V gene are DFQATT and SNEGSKA (reference sequence). This CDR3 reads CSARGNNEQFF. CDR3 DNA sequence: TGCAGTGCTAGAGGGAACAATGAGCAGTTCTTC.